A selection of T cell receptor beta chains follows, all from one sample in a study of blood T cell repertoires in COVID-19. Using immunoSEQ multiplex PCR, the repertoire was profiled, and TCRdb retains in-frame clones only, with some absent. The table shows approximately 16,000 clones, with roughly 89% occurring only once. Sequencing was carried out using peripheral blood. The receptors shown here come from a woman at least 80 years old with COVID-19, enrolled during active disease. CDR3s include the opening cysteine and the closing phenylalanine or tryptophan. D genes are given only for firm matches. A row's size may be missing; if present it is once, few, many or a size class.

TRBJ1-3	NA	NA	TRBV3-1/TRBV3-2	CASSHGGGSNTIYF	TGTGCCAGCAGCCATGGGGGGGGGTCAAACACCATATATTTT
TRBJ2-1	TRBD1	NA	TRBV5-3	CARSPQGKCDNEQFF	TGTGCCAGAAGCCCACAGGGGAAGTGCGACAATGAGCAGTTCTTC
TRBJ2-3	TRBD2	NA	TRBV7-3	CASSSSSGSTDTQYF	TGTGCCAGCAGCTCATCTAGCGGCAGCACAGATACGCAGTATTTT
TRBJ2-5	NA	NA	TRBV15	CATSRGRLETQYF	TGTGCCACCAGCAGGGGGCGGCTAGAGACCCAGTACTTC
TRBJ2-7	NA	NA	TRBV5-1	CASSSPEGSNEQYF	TGCGCCAGCAGCTCCCCGGAGGGCAGCAACGAGCAGTACTTC
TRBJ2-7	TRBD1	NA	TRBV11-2	CASSFRDSSYGQYF	TGTGCCAGCAGCTTCCGGGACAGCTCTTACGGGCAGTACTTC
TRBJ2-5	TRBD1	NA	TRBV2	CASSEKMATGVKETQYF	TGTGCCAGCAGTGAAAAAATGGCAACAGGGGTTAAAGAGACCCAGTACTTC
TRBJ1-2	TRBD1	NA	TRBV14	CASSPRGSDGYTF	TGTGCCAGCAGCCCCAGGGGGTCGGATGGCTACACCTTC
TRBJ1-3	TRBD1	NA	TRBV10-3	CAISHPQGARNTIYF	TGTGCCATCAGTCACCCACAGGGGGCGCGAAACACCATATATTTT
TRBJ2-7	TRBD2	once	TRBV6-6	CASSPRKTSGGEGSYEQYF	TGTGCCAGCAGTCCACGGAAGACTAGCGGGGGGGAGGGCTCCTACGAGCAGTACTTC
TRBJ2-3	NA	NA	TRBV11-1	CASSLEGGQFGDTQYF	TGTGCCAGCAGCTTAGAAGGAGGACAGTTCGGGGATACGCAGTATTTT
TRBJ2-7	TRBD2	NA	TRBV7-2	CASSLLAGDSYEQYF	TGTGCCAGCAGCTTACTCGCGGGGGACTCCTACGAGCAGTACTTC
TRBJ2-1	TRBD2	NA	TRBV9	CASSALAGLHNEQFF	TGTGCCAGCAGCGCACTAGCGGGACTTCACAATGAGCAGTTCTTC
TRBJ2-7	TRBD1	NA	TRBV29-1	CSARDRDYEQYF	TGCAGCGCCCGGGACAGGGACTACGAGCAGTACTTC
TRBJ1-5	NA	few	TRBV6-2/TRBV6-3	CASSSLGAVNQPQHF	TGTGCCAGCAGCTCTCTAGGCGCAGTAAATCAGCCCCAGCATTTT